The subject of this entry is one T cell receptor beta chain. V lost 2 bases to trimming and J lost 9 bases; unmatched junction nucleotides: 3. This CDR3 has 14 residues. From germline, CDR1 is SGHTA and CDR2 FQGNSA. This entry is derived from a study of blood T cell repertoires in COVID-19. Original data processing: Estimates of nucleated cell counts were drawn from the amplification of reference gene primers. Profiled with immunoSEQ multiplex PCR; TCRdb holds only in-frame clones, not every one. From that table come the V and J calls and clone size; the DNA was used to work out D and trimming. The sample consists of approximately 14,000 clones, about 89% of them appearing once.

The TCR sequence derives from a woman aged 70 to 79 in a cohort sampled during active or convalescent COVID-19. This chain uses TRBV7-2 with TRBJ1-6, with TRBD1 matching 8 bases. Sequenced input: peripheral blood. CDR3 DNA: TGTGCCAGCAGCTTATTGGACAGGGTTTCACCCCTCCACTTT. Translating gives CASSLLDRVSPLHF.